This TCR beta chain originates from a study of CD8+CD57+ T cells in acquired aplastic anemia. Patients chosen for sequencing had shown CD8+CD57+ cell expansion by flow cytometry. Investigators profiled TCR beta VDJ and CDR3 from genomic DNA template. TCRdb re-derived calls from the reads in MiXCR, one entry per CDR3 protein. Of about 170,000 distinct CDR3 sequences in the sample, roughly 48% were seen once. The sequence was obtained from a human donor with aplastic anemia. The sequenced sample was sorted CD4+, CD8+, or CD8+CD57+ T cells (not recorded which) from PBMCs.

The CDR3 loop reads CASSEMNTEAFF. CDR3 nucleotide sequence: TGTGCCAGCAGTGAGATGAACACTGAAGCTTTCTTT. The rearrangement links TRBV2 to TRBJ1-1; no reliable D call. The length of the CDR3 is 12 residues. The V end was cut by 3 bases, the J end by 0 bases, with 2 bases between. The germline V gene encodes CDR1 SNHLY and CDR2 FYNNEI. Looking up the rest from reference TRBV2 and TRBJ1-1 gives the full variable domain: EPEVTQTPSHQVTQMGQEVILRCVPISNHLYFYWYRQILGQKVEFLVSFYNNEISEKSEIFDDQFSVERPDGSNFTLKIRSTKLEDSAMYFCASSEMNTEAFFGQGTRLTVV.